The 19 T cell receptor beta chains below all came from one sample that was sequenced in a study of cytomegalovirus exposure and HLA in healthy donors (dated by TCRdb to 2017 to 2019). Libraries were constructed by the immunoSEQ multiplex PCR assay. The multiplex PCR relied on a mix of 60 forward primers for TCR Vbeta segments and 13 reverse primers for TCR Jbeta segments. The table comes from immuneACCESS by way of TCRdb, which keeps in-frame sequences with V and J called. Part of the clones is missing from these tables; in studies checked, under half for an unresolved V gene and the rest for unknown reasons. Here the sample has around 210,000 clones; around 80% occur a single time. The leading ten clones occupy 0.47% of the sample. Sequenced material: PBMCs. The receptors here all came from a boy aged 5-17 years in good health and CMV-seronegative.

V is TRBV5-6 and J is TRBJ2-5; TRBD1 matches at 7 bases. The germline V gene has CDR1 SGHDT and CDR2 YYEEEE. The V and J ends lost 4 bases and 11 bases, in that order; junction bases with no gene match: 11. The CDR3 consists of 13 residues. CDR3 residues: CASSTTGQQEQYF. CDR3 nucleotide sequence: TGTGCCAGCAGCACGACAGGGCAGCAAGAGCAGTACTTC.

As regards this clone: The junction shows a germline mismatch at one end, possibly a read error. V usage is TRBV30 and J usage is TRBJ2-7, with D maybe TRBD2 (6 bases). This CDR3 is 15 amino acids long. Germline-derived CDR1 and CDR2 are GTSNPN and SVGIG (reference sequence). In DNA form, the CDR3 reads TGTGCCTGGACTGCCTGGGACCGGGGGTTTGACGAGCACTACTTC. Amino acids: CAWTAWDRGFDEHYF.

The chain links TRBV28 to TRBJ2-7, with TRBD2 matching 8 bases. The CDR3 extends over 12 amino acids. The V gene's germline CDR1 is MDHEN and CDR2 SYDVKM. V was clipped by 2 bases and J by 11 bases; unmatched bases: 5. The CDR3 nucleotides are TGTGCCAGCAGTTTAGTCGACGGGAGGGAGTACTTC. It specifies CASSLVDGREYF.

The chain joins TRBV27 to TRBJ1-5; weak D call: TRBD1 (5 bases). The CDR3 contains 13 residues. Trimming removed 5 bases from V and 7 bases from J, with 12 bases in between. Per the germline V gene, CDR1 is MNHEY and CDR2 is SMNVEV (reference sequence). In DNA, the CDR3 is TGTGCCAGCAGTCTTACAGGAAGACAGCCCCAGCATTTT. Encoded protein: CASSLTGRQPQHF.

A remark on this clone: A read error may account for a junction end that differs from germline. The chain combines TRBV7-9 with TRBJ2-3, with 14 nucleotides matching TRBD2. Germline-derived CDR1 and CDR2 are SEHNR and FQNEAQ (reference sequence). This CDR3 is 16 amino acids long. The DNA for the CDR3 is TGTTCCAGCAGCCTGACTAGCGGGAGGGCCCCAGATACGCAGTATTTT. It specifies CSSSLTSGRAPDTQYF. The whole variable domain, remainder taken from reference TRBV7-9 and TRBJ2-3, is DTGVSQNPRHKITKRGQNVTFRCDPISEHNRLYWYRQTLGQGPEFLTYFQNEAQLEKSRLLSDRFSAERPKGSFSTLEIQRTEQGDSAMYLCSSSLTSGRAPDTQYFGPGTRLTVL.

This clone has just a few counts. J is TRBJ2-2 and V is TRBV7-8, with TRBD1 matching over 9 bases. The germline gives CDR1 SGHVS, CDR2 FQNEAQ. The V segment lost 7 bases and the J segment 5 bases; nucleotides outside the gene matches: 14. CDR3 length: 17 residues. Here the CDR3 reads CASILNRDRVRTGELFF. The CDR3 DNA is TGTGCCAGCATCCTAAACCGGGACAGGGTTCGGACCGGGGAGCTGTTTTTT.

This clone was found a few times. The J gene is TRBJ1-2, the V gene TRBV9; 8 nucleotides line up with TRBD1. Trimming removed 2 bases from V and 4 bases from J; junction bases left unmatched: 7. There are 15 residues in the CDR3. Germline lookup yields CDR1 SGDLS and CDR2 YYNGEE. The DNA for the CDR3 is TGTGCCAGCAGCGTGGACCCGGACAGGGCCTATGGCTACACCTTC. As protein: CASSVDPDRAYGYTF.

This rearrangement joins TRBV5-1 to TRBJ1-1; D is ambiguous. Germline V gene sequence: CDR1 SGHRS, CDR2 YFSETQ. The CDR3 sequence is 13 residues long. The ends were cut back, 4 bases at V and 1 base at J, with 8 bases in the middle. DNA of the CDR3: TGCGCCAGCAGCCGCGGTAGGAACACTGAAGCTTTCTTT. This sequence encodes CASSRGRNTEAFF.

The gene calls are TRBV19 and TRBJ2-5; D possibly corresponds to TRBD2 (6 bases). Germline V CDR1 and CDR2: LNHDA, SQIVND (reference sequence). The CDR3 has 13 amino acids. The V end lost 4 bases, the J end lost 7 bases, and 13 bases lay between the germline ends. In DNA form, the CDR3 reads TGTGCCAGTAGTACGGGAGCTTTGGGGACCCAGTACTTC. It codes for CASSTGALGTQYF.

This clone was detected a few times. V is TRBV5-6 and J is TRBJ1-2; TRBD1 might be the D (6 bases). This CDR3 has 15 amino acids. The V and J ends lost 0 bases and 8 bases respectively, with 17 bases between them. Germline V lookup: CDR1 SGHDT, CDR2 YYEEEE. The CDR3 loop is CASSLAFDRRGGYTF. The CDR3 DNA reads as TGTGCCAGCAGCTTGGCCTTCGACAGGAGAGGAGGCTACACCTTC.

This clone was picked up one time. This sequence joins TRBV5-6 and TRBJ1-1; D might be TRBD1 (6 bases). Per the germline V gene, CDR1 is SGHDT and CDR2 is YYEEEE. The CDR3 consists of 12 residues. Trimming left V 3 bases short and J 11 bases short, with 14 bases between. CDR3 amino acids: CASSWGHSGAFF. The CDR3 coding sequence is TGTGCCAGCAGCTGGGGACACAGTGGGGCTTTCTTT.

This rearrangement joins TRBV5-6 to TRBJ1-1, with 8 bases matching TRBD1. Germline V CDR1 and CDR2: SGHDT, YYEEEE. This CDR3 comprises 13 residues. Trimming took 6 bases from V and 2 from J; bases not matched to a gene: 3. The CDR3 sequence is CASTDRGNTEAFF. In nucleotides, the CDR3 is TGTGCCAGCACAGACAGGGGAAACACTGAAGCTTTCTTT.

This clone was detected only once. The V and J genes are TRBV29-1 and TRBJ2-7; tentatively, D is TRBD1 (5 bases). Trimming pared 4 bases from V and 0 bases from J, leaving 10 bases between. Germline V gene sequence: CDR1 SQVTM, CDR2 ANQGSEA. The CDR3 totals 13 residues. CDR3 amino acids: CSVGDSPSYEQYF. The CDR3 DNA is TGCAGCGTTGGTGACAGCCCCTCCTACGAGCAGTACTTC.

This chain links TRBV15 with TRBJ2-7; D possibly corresponds to TRBD1 (5 bases). Trimming removed 1 base from V and 2 bases from J, with 15 bases in between. CDR3 length equals 16 residues. CDR1 is LNHNV, CDR2 YYDKDF, per germline (reference sequence). The CDR3 here is CATSRGQGGGPYEQYF. The CDR3 nucleotides are TGTGCCACCAGCAGAGGCCAGGGTGGTGGCCCCTACGAGCAGTACTTC.

V and J are TRBV20-1 and TRBJ2-7; no clear D gene. Deletions cut 6 bases from V and 4 bases from J, with 10 bases between. Germline V gene lookup returns CDR1 DFQATT and CDR2 SNEGSKA (reference sequence). The CDR3 is 11 residues long. This chain's CDR3 is CSAPDIYEQYF. In DNA form, the CDR3 reads TGCAGTGCCCCAGACATTTACGAGCAGTACTTC.

The chain employs TRBV4-2 and TRBJ2-1, with 7 nucleotides matching TRBD2. J lost 2 bases, V lost 1 base, and 5 bases had no gene match. Germline CDR1 and CDR2: LGHNA and YNFKEQ. This CDR3 is built from 16 residues. The CDR3 here is CASSQALAEAYNEQFF. CDR3 nucleotide sequence: TGTGCCAGCAGCCAAGCCCTAGCGGAAGCCTACAATGAGCAGTTCTTC.

This chain joins TRBV6-6 and TRBJ1-2; 10 bases are shared with TRBD1. J gave up 3 bases and V 4 bases, and 5 bases lay outside the gene matches. The CDR3 extends over 15 amino acids. CDR1 MNHNY and CDR2 SVGAGI come from the germline V gene (reference sequence). CDR3 bases: TGTGCCAGCAGTTTTGAGACAGGGGGCTACTATGGCTACACCTTC. It is translated as CASSFETGGYYGYTF.

The count of this clone is one. The rearrangement joins TRBV7-9 to TRBJ1-3; D is unresolved. V was clipped by 3 bases and J by 2 bases, with 5 bases between them. The CDR3 sequence is 13 residues long. Germline CDR1 is SEHNR and CDR2 is FQNEAQ (reference sequence). The CDR3 DNA follows: TGTGCCAGCAGCTTCGAGACTGGAAACACCATATATTTT. As protein: CASSFETGNTIYF.

The V gene is TRBV5-6, the J gene TRBJ2-1, with D possibly TRBD2 on 6 matching bases. The CDR3 is 19 amino acids. In germline, CDR1 is SGHDT, CDR2 YYEEEE. Deletions cut 5 bases from V and 1 base from J, with 25 bases between. CDR3 sequence (DNA): TGTGCCAGCAGAGTTGGGGGGTTTTTCGGAACATCATCCTACAATGAGCAGTTCTTC. Translated, it gives CASRVGGFFGTSSYNEQFF.